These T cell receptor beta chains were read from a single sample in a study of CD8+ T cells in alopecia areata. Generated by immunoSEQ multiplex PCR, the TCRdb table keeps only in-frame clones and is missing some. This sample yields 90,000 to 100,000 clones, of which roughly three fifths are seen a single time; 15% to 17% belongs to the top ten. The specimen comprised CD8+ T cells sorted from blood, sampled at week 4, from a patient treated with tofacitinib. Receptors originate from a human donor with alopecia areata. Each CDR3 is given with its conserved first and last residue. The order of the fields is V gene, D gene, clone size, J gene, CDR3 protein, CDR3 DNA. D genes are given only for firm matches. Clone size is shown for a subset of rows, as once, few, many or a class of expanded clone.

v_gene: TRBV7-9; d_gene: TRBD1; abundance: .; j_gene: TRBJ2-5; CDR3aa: CASSTGVGETQYF; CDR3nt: TGTGCCAGCAGCACAGGGGTGGGAGAGACCCAGTACTTC
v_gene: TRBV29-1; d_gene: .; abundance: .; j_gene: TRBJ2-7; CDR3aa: CSVDRGRGYEQYF; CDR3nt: TGCAGCGTTGACCGCGGCAGAGGCTACGAGCAGTACTTC
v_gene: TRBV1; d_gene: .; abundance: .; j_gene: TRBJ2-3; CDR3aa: CTSSRAERTDTQYF; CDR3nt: TGCACCAGCAGCCGGGCAGAACGCACAGATACGCAGTATTTT
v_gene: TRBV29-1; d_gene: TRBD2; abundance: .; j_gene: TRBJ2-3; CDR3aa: CSVDSSGNTDTQYF; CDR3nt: TGCAGCGTTGATTCTAGCGGGAACACAGATACGCAGTATTTT
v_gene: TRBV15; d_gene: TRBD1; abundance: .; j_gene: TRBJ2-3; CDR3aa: CATSEDRSTDTQYF; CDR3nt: TGTGCCACCAGCGAGGACAGGAGCACAGATACGCAGTATTTT
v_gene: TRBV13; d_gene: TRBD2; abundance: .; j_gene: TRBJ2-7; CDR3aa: CASSLAGVDYEQYF; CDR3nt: TGTGCCAGCAGCCTAGCGGGAGTGGATTACGAGCAGTACTTC
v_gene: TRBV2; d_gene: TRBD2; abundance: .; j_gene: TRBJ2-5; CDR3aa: CASSEGRLAGYWETQYF; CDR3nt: TGTGCCAGCAGTGAAGGGCGGCTAGCGGGATATTGGGAGACCCAGTACTTC
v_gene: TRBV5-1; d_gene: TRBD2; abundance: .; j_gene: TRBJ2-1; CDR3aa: CASSAGLRTSETSYNEQFF; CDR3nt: TGCGCCAGCAGCGCCGGACTAAGGACTAGCGAAACCTCCTACAATGAGCAGTTCTTC
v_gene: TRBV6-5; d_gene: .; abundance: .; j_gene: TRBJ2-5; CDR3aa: CASSQRGSGETQYF; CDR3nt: TGTGCCAGCAGTCAGAGGGGGAGCGGGGAGACCCAGTACTTC
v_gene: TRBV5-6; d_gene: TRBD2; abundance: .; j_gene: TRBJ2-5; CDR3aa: CASSLGLAGGSLETQYF; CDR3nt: TGTGCCAGCAGCTTGGGACTAGCGGGGGGGTCGTTGGAGACCCAGTACTTC
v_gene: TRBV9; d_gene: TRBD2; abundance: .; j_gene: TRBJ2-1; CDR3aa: CASSGAGGPYEQFF; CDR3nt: TGTGCCAGCAGCGGAGCGGGAGGGCCGTATGAGCAGTTCTTC
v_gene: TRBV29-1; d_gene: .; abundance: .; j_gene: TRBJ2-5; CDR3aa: CSVEAYGEQYF; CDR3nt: TGCAGCGTTGAGGCCTACGGTGAGCAGTACTTC
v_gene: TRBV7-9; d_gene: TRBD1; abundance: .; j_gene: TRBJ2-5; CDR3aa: CASSEALQTGGYQETQYF; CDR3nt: TGTGCCAGCAGCGAAGCCCTACAGACAGGGGGCTACCAAGAGACCCAGTACTTC
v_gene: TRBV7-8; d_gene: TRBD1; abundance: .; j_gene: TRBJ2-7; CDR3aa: CASSGQGGSYEQYF; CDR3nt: TGTGCCAGCAGCGGACAGGGGGGCTCCTACGAGCAGTACTTC
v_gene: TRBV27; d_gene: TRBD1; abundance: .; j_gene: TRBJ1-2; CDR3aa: CASSFQGALGYTF; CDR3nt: TGTGCCAGCAGTTTCCAGGGGGCGCTGGGCTACACCTTC
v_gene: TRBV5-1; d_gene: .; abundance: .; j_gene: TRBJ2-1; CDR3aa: CASSLLGYNEQFF; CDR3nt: TGCGCCAGCAGCTTATTGGGTTACAATGAGCAGTTCTTC
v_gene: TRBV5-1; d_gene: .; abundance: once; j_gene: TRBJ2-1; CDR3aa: CASSLGGGEQFF; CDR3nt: TGCGCCAGCAGCTTGGGTGGAGGGGAGCAGTTCTTC
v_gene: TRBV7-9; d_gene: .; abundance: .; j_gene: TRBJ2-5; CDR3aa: CASRDPLGRFQETQYF; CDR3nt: TGTGCCAGCAGGGATCCCCTCGGGCGATTCCAAGAGACCCAGTACTTC
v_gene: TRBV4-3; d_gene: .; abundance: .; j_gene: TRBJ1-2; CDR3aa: CASSQGRGFLGYTF; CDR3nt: TGCGCCAGCAGCCAAGGCAGGGGTTTTCTCGGCTACACCTTC
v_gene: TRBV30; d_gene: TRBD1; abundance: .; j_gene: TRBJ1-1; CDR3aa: CAWAPGTGNTEAFF; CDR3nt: TGTGCCTGGGCTCCCGGGACAGGGAACACTGAAGCTTTCTTT
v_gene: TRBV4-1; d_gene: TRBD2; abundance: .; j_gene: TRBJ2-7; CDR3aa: CASSQGGGPYEQYF; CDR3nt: TGCGCCAGCAGCCAAGGGGGAGGGCCCTACGAGCAGTACTTC
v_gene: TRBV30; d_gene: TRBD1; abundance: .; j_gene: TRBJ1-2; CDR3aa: CAGRDSSYGYTF; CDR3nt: TGTGCCGGAAGGGACAGTTCCTATGGCTACACCTTC
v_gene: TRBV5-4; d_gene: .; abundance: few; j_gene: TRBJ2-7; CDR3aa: CASSLGASEQYF; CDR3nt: TGTGCCAGCAGCTTGGGAGCAAGCGAGCAGTACTTC
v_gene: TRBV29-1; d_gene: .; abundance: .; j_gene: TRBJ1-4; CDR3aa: CSGWGNGQLFF; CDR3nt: TGCAGCGGCTGGGGGAACGGTCAGCTGTTTTTT
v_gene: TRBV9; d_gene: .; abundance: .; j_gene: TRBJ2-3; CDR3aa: CASSVSETPSTDTQYF; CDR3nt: TGTGCCAGCAGCGTATCCGAAACCCCTAGCACAGATACGCAGTATTTT
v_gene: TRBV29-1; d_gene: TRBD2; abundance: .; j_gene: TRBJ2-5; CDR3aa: CSVEGTSGILETQYF; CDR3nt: TGCAGCGTTGAAGGGACTAGCGGGATCTTGGAGACCCAGTACTTC
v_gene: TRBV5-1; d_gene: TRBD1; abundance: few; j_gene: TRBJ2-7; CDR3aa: CASSVWTGNEQYF; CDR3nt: TGCGCCAGCAGCGTTTGGACAGGGAACGAGCAGTACTTC
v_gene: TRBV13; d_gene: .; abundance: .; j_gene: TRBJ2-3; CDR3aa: CASTQLFKEGKDTQYF; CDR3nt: TGTGCCAGCACTCAACTTTTTAAGGAGGGCAAAGATACGCAGTATTTT
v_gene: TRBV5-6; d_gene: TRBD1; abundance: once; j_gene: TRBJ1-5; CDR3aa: CASSLATGNQPQHF; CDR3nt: TGTGCCAGCAGCCTAGCGACAGGGAATCAGCCCCAGCATTTT
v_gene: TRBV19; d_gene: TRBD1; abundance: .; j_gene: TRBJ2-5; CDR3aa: CASSMFEGATETQYF; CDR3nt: TGTGCCAGTAGTATGTTTGAGGGGGCGACGGAGACCCAGTACTTC
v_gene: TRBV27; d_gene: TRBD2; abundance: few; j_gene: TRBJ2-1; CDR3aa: CASRLAGALYNEQFF; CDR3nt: TGTGCCAGCAGACTAGCGGGAGCTCTCTACAATGAGCAGTTCTTC
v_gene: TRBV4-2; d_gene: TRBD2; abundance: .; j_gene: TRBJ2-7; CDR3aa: CASSPSGVSYEQYF; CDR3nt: TGTGCCAGCAGCCCTAGCGGGGTCTCCTACGAGCAGTACTTC
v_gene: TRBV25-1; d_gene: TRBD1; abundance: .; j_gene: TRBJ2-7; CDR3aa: CASSESGQGYEQYF; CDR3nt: TGTGCCAGCAGTGAATCGGGACAGGGTTACGAGCAGTACTTC
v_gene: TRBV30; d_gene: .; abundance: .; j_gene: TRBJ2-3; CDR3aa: CAWSVVGGIPDTQYF; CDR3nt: TGTGCCTGGAGTGTGGTCGGCGGGATTCCAGATACGCAGTATTTT
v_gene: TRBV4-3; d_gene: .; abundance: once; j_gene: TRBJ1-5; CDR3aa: CASSDDREDQPQHF; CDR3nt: TGCGCCAGCAGCGACGACAGAGAGGATCAGCCCCAGCATTTT
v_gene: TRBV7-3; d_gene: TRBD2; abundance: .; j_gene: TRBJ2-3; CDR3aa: CASSPTAGLSTDTQYF; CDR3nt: TGTGCCAGCAGCCCGACAGCGGGGCTTAGCACAGATACGCAGTATTTT
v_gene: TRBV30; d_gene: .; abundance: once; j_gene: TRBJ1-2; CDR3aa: CAWSYAGNYGYTF; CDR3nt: TGTGCCTGGAGTTACGCGGGCAACTATGGCTACACCTTC
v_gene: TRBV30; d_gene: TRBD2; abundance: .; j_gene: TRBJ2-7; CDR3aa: CAWSLGISGAYEQYF; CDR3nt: TGTGCCTGGAGCCTTGGGATTAGCGGGGCCTACGAGCAGTACTTC
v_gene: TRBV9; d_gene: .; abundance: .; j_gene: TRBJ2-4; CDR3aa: CASSVDSSSKNIQYF; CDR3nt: TGTGCCAGCAGCGTGGATAGCTCATCCAAAAACATTCAGTACTTC
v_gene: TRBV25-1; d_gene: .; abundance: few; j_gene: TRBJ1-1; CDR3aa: CASSEPGLTGYGTEAFF; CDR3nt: TGTGCCAGCAGTGAGCCGGGATTGACGGGATATGGCACTGAAGCTTTCTTT
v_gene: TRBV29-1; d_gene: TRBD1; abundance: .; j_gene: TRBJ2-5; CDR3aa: CSVVSWTGEETQYF; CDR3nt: TGCAGCGTTGTTAGCTGGACAGGCGAAGAGACCCAGTACTTC
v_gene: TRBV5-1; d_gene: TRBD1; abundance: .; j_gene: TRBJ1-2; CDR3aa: CASRPPGQGVDGYTF; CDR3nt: TGCGCCAGCAGACCGCCGGGACAGGGTGTTGATGGCTACACCTTC
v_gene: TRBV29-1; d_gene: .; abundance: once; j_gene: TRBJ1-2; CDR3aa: CSALSSILGYTF; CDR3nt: TGCAGCGCCCTTAGCTCAATCCTTGGCTACACCTTC
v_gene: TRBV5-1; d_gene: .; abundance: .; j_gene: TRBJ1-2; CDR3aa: CASSWSADYGYTF; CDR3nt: TGCGCCAGCAGCTGGAGCGCAGACTATGGCTACACCTTC
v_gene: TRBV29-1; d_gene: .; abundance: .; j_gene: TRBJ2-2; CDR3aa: CSVEYADRNTGELFF; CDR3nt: TGCAGCGTCGAATATGCGGACAGGAACACCGGGGAGCTGTTTTTT
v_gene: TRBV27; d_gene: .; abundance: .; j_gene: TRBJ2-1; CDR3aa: CASSLGNGNNEQFF; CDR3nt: TGTGCCAGCAGTTTGGGTAACGGGAACAATGAGCAGTTCTTC
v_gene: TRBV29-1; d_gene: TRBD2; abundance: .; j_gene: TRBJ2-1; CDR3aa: CSVVGSGVGNEQFF; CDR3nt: TGCAGCGTTGTAGGAAGCGGGGTAGGCAATGAGCAGTTCTTC
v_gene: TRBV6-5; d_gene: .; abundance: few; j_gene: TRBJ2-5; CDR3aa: CASSAGTPETQYF; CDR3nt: TGTGCCAGCAGTGCCGGGACACCAGAGACCCAGTACTTC
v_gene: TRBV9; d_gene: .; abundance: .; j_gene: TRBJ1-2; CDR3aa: CASSVAQISGAGYGYTF; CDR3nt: TGTGCCAGCAGCGTAGCTCAAATTTCAGGGGCTGGCTATGGCTACACCTTC
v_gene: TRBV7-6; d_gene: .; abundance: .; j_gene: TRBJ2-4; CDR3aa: CASSSTTGNIQYF; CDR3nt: TGTGCCAGCAGCTCCACGACAGGAAACATTCAGTACTTC
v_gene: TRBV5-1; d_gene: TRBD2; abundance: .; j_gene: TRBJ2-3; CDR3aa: CARCRDYLTDTQYF; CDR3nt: TGCGCCAGATGCCGGGACTACCTTACAGATACGCAGTATTTT
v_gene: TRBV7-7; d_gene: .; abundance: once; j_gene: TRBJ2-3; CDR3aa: CASSVKDASTDTQYF; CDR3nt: TGTGCCAGCAGCGTGAAGGACGCCAGCACAGATACGCAGTATTTT
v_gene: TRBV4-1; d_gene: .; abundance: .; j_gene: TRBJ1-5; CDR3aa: CASSQAPNQPQHF; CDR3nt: TGCGCCAGCAGCCAAGCCCCCAATCAGCCCCAGCATTTT
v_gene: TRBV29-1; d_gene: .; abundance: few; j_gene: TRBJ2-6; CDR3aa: CSVEDWLGVLTF; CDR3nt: TGCAGCGTTGAGGACTGGCTTGGTGTCCTGACTTTC
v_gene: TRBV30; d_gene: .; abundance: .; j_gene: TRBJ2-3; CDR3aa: CAWWTDTQYF; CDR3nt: TGTGCCTGGTGGACAGATACGCAGTATTTT
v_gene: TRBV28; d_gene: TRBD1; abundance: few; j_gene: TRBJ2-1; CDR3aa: CASSPRYPDRAYEQFF; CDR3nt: TGTGCCAGCAGTCCACGATACCCCGACAGGGCGTATGAGCAGTTCTTC
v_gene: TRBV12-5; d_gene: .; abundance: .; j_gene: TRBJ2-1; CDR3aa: CASGLVTVSGSNEQFF; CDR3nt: TGTGCTAGTGGTTTGGTAACCGTGAGCGGGTCAAATGAGCAGTTCTTC
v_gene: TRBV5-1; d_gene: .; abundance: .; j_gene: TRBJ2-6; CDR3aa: CASSLSLSFPGAGANVLTF; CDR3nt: TGCGCCAGCAGCTTGAGTTTAAGTTTCCCTGGCGCCGGGGCCAACGTCCTGACTTTC
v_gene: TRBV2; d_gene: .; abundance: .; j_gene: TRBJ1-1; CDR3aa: CAKERPGTEAFF; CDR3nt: TGTGCCAAGGAGAGGCCAGGAACTGAAGCTTTCTTT
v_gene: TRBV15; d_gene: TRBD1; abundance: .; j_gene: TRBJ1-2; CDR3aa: CATSRTGKGYTF; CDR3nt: TGTGCCACCAGCAGGACAGGGAAGGGCTACACCTTC